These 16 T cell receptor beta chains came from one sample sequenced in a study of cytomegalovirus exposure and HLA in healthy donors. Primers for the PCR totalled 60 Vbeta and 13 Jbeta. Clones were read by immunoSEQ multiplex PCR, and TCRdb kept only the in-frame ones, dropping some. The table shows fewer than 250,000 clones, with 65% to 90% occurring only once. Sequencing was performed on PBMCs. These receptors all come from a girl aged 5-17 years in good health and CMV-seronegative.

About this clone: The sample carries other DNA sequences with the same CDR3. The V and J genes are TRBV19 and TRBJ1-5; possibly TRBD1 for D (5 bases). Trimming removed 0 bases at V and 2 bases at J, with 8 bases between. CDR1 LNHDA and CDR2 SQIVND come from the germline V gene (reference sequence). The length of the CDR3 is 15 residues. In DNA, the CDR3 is TGTGCCAGTAGTATAGATAGGGGTGGCAATCAGCCCCAGCATTTT. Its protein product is CASSIDRGGNQPQHF.

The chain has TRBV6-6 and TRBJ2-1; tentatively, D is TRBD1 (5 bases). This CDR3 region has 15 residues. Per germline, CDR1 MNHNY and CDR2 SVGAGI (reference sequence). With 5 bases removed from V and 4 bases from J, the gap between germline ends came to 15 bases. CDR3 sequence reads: CASSPQGSRYNEQFF. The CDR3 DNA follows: TGTGCCAGCAGTCCTCAGGGCTCTCGGTACAATGAGCAGTTCTTC.

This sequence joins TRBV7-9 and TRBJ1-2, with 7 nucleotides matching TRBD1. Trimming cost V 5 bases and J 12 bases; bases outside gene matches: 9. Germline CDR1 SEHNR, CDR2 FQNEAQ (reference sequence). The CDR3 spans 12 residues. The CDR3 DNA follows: TGTGCCAGCAGCACATGGACAGGCGGCCACACCTTC. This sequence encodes CASSTWTGGHTF. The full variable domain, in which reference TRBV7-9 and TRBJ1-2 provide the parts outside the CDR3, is DTGVSQNPRHKITKRGQNVTFRCDPISEHNRLYWYRQTLGQGPEFLTYFQNEAQLEKSRLLSDRFSAERPKGSFSTLEIQRTEQGDSAMYLCASSTWTGGHTFGSGTRLTVV.

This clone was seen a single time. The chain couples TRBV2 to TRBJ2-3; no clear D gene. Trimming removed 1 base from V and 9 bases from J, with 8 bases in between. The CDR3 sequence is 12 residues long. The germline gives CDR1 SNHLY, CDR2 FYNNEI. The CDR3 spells CASSEDSITQYF. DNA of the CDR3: TGTGCCAGCAGTGAAGACTCCATCACGCAGTATTTT. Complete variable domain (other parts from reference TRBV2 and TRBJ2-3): EPEVTQTPSHQVTQMGQEVILRCVPISNHLYFYWYRQILGQKVEFLVSFYNNEISEKSEIFDDQFSVERPDGSNFTLKIRSTKLEDSAMYFCASSEDSITQYFGPGTRLTVL.

The CDR3 DNA reads TGTGCCAGCAGTTATTTGTACGGAGTGAACACTGAAGCTTTCTTT. Its protein product is CASSYLYGVNTEAFF. V gene TRBV6-5 combines with J gene TRBJ1-1; D gene unclear. Germline lookup yields CDR1 MNHEY and CDR2 SVGAGI. V lost 3 bases, J lost 0 bases, and 11 bases lay in between. The CDR3 has 15 amino acids.

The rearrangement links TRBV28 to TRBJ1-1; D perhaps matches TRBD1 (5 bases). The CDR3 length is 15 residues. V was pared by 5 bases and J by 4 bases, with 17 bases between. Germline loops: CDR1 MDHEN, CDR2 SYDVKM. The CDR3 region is CASSPTDPRGTEAFF. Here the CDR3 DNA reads TGTGCCAGCAGTCCCACGGACCCAAGGGGCACTGAAGCTTTCTTT.

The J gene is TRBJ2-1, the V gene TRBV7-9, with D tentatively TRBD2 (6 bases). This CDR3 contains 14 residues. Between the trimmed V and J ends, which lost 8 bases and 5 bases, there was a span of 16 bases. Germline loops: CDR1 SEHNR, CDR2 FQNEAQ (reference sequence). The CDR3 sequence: CASSMRRGDNEQFF. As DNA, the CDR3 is TGTGCCAGCTCAATGCGGCGGGGTGACAATGAGCAGTTCTTC.

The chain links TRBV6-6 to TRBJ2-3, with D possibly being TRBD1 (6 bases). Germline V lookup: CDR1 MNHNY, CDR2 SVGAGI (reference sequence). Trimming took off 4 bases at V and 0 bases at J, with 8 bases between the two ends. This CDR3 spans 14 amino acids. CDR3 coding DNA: TGTGCCAGCAGTTGGACAGCTAGCACAGATACGCAGTATTTT. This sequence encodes CASSWTASTDTQYF.

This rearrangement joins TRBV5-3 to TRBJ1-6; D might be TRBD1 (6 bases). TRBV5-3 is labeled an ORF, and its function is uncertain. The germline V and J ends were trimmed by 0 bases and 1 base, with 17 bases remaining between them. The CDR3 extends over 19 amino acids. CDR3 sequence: CARSLALQGIRSYNSPLHF. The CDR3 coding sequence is TGTGCCAGAAGCTTGGCTCTCCAGGGGATCAGATCCTATAATTCACCCCTCCACTTT.

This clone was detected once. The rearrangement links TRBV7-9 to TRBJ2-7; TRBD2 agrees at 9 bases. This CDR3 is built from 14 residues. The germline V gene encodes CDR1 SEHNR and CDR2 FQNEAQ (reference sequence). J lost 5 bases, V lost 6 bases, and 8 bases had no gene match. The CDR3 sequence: CASRDSGSVDEQYF. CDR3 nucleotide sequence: TGTGCCAGCAGGGATAGCGGGAGTGTCGACGAGCAGTACTTC.

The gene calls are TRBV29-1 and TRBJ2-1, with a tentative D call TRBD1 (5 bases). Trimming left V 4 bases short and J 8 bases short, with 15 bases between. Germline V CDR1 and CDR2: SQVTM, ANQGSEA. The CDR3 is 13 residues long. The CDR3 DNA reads TGCAGCGTTGCTCAGGGTGGGATGGATGAGCAGTTCTTC. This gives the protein CSVAQGGMDEQFF.

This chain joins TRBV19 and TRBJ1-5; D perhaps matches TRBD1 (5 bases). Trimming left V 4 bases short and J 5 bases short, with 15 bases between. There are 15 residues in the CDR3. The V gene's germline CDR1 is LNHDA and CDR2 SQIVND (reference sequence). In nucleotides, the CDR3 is TGTGCCAGTAGTACCACGGGGGACCGCGATCAGCCCCAGCATTTT. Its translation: CASSTTGDRDQPQHF.

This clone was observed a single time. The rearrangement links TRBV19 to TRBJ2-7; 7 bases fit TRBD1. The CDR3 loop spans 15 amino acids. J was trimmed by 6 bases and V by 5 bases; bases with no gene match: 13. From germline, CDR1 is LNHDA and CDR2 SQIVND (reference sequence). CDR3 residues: CASSRSPGTVGEQYF. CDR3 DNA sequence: TGTGCCAGTAGTCGAAGTCCCGGGACAGTCGGCGAGCAGTACTTC.

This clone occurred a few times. The CDR3 DNA sequence: TGTGCCAGCATAGGCTACAGGTCAAACACTGAAGCTTTCTTT. This gives the protein CASIGYRSNTEAFF. V is TRBV28 and J is TRBJ1-1; perhaps TRBD1 as D (5 bases). V lost 7 bases to trimming and J lost 2 bases, with 14 bases between them. This CDR3 has 14 amino acids. Germline CDR1 reads MDHEN; CDR2 reads SYDVKM.

CDR3 bases: TGCGCCAGCAGCTTGGCCAGGGAATACGAGCAGTACTTC. Its protein is CASSLAREYEQYF. This chain uses TRBV5-1 with TRBJ2-7, with D perhaps matching TRBD1 (5 bases). V shed 0 bases and J shed 4 bases, with 8 bases lying between them. The CDR3 loop spans 13 amino acids. CDR1 is SGHRS, CDR2 YFSETQ, per germline.

CDR3 in amino acids: CASSIDHSSSSSYEQYF. CDR3 sequence (DNA): TGTGCCAGTAGTATAGATCACAGCTCCAGTAGCTCCTACGAGCAGTACTTC. The rearrangement joins TRBV19 to TRBJ2-7; D is unclear. Germline V gene data show CDR1 as LNHDA and CDR2 as SQIVND (reference sequence). CDR3 length: 17 amino acids. With 0 bases removed from V and 0 bases from J, the gap between germline ends came to 15 bases.